Sequencing of this T cell receptor (beta chain) was carried out in a study of radiation and T cells in renal cell carcinoma. Study at large: Nephrectomy followed 15 Gy stereotactic body radiation by 4 weeks. Findings of the study overall: Baseline intratumoral clonotype presence is unknown without pretreatment biopsies. From baseline, blood top tumor clonotypes peaked at 2 weeks post-radiation.

Time point of the sample: baseline pretreatment blood. Documented treatment: 15 Gy SBRT to primary tumor, nephrectomy 4 weeks later. Blood was sampled at baseline, 2 weeks and 4 weeks after SBRT. Profiled with immunoSEQ multiplex PCR; TCRdb holds only in-frame clones, not every one. This sample has around 94,000 clones, with 65% to 90% found just once. Worth noting for this clone: Its antigen is undetermined.

J was trimmed by 0 bases and V by 5 bases; bases with no gene match: 9. This CDR3 is built from 18 residues. CDR1 and CDR2 from the germline V gene are MNHEY and SMNVEV (reference sequence). The chain couples TRBV27 to TRBJ2-5; 13 bases line up with TRBD2. This receptor was identified in a man in his fifties or sixties with renal cell carcinoma. Sequenced here: blood, sampled from a patient whose treatment included radiotherapy and nephrectomy. CDR3 coding DNA: TGTGCCAGCAGTCCGGGGACTAGCGGGATAAGGTACCAAGAGACCCAGTACTTC. Translation gives CASSPGTSGIRYQETQYF.